The 32 T cell receptor beta chains in this list originate from one sample, sequenced in a study of high-grade serous ovarian cancer treatment subgroups. Tumor samples were obtained before definitive surgery or chemotherapy. Sequenced by immunoSEQ multiplex PCR; TCRdb stores in-frame clones only, minus some. The sample lists approximately 9,600 clones, roughly 70% occurring once. The source material was tumor tissue. The receptors derive from a human donor with high-grade serous ovarian cancer.

By its share, this clone is medium-sized. Mismatch with germline at one junction end may stem from a read error. V is TRBV7-6 and J is TRBJ1-1, with TRBD1 identical over 7 bases. This CDR3 is built from 13 residues. Germline V gives CDR1 SGHVS, CDR2 FNYEAQ. The CDR3 reads CASSLYSGGIGVF. CDR3 nucleotide sequence: TGTGCCAGCAGCTTATATTCAGGGGGGATTGGAGTCTTT. The full variable domain, rest sourced from reference TRBV7-6 and TRBJ1-1, is GAGVSQSPRYKVTKRGQDVALRCDPISGHVSLYWYRQALGQGPEFLTYFNYEAQQDKSGLPNDRFSAERPEGSISTLTIQRTEQRDSAMYRCASSLYSGGIGVFGQGTRLTVV.

J is TRBJ2-1 and V is TRBV27; 8 positions match TRBD2. Per germline, CDR1 MNHEY and CDR2 SMNVEV (reference sequence). This CDR3 comprises 16 residues. J lost 7 bases, V lost 2 bases, and 10 bases had no gene match. The CDR3 bases are TGTGCCAGCAGTTTAGGCCTAGCGGGTGATAGGAATGAGCAGTTCTTC. This translates into CASSLGLAGDRNEQFF.

This chain links TRBV2 with TRBJ1-2; 8 bases agree with TRBD1. With V trimmed by 7 bases and J by 8 bases, 9 bases remained unmatched. Germline V gene lookup returns CDR1 SNHLY and CDR2 FYNNEI. This CDR3 region has 13 residues. This chain's CDR3 is CASIPVQGAGYTF. CDR3 in DNA: TGTGCCAGCATTCCCGTTCAGGGGGCCGGCTACACCTTC.

The chain combines TRBV15 with TRBJ2-3; D is possibly TRBD2 (6 bases). CDR3 length: 13 amino acids. CDR1 and CDR2 (germline): LNHNV, YYDKDF (reference sequence). Trimming removed 1 base at V and 4 bases at J, with 6 bases between. The CDR3 bases are TGTGCCACCAGCAGAGTAGCGGCAGATACGCAGTATTTT. It translates to CATSRVAADTQYF.

The chain is built from TRBV5-4 and TRBJ2-3; no firm D call. The V end lost 5 bases, the J end lost 2 bases, and 12 bases lay between the germline ends. Germline values: CDR1 SGHNT, CDR2 YYREEE (reference sequence). CDR3 length equals 14 residues. CDR3 residues: CASSPDRNTDTQYF. CDR3 sequence (DNA): TGTGCCAGCAGTCCCGACCGGAACACAGATACGCAGTATTTT.

CDR3 nucleotide sequence: TGTGCCATCAGTGAGTTACCAGGGGGCGATGGGGATCAGCCCCAGCATTTT. This codes for CAISELPGGDGDQPQHF. The V gene is TRBV10-3, the J gene TRBJ1-5; 8 bases are a match to TRBD1. Trimming cost V 1 base and J 5 bases; bases outside gene matches: 10. This CDR3 region has 17 residues. From germline, CDR1 is ENHRY and CDR2 SYGVKD.

J is TRBJ1-1 and V is TRBV7-9, with D perhaps TRBD1 (5 bases). This CDR3 has 14 amino acids. Trimming pared 2 bases from V and 1 base from J, leaving 8 bases between. Germline assignment: CDR1 SEHNR and CDR2 FQNEAQ (reference sequence). The chain's CDR3 is CASSLPDRNTEAFF. DNA of the CDR3: TGTGCCAGCAGCTTACCTGACAGGAACACTGAAGCTTTCTTT.

CDR3 amino acids: CASSLGAAGGYNEQFF. For the CDR3, the DNA is TGTGCCAGCAGCTTAGGGGCAGCGGGAGGTTACAATGAGCAGTTCTTC. The V gene is TRBV11-3, the J gene TRBJ2-1; TRBD2 agrees at 9 bases. The CDR3 loop spans 16 amino acids. Trimming removed 1 base from V and 4 bases from J; junction bases left unmatched: 5. Looked up from germline, CDR1 is SGHNT and CDR2 is YENEEA.

The V and J genes are TRBV18 and TRBJ2-1; D possibly corresponds to TRBD1 (7 bases). The germline gives CDR1 KGHSH, CDR2 LQKENI. Between the trimmed V and J ends, which lost 1 base and 6 bases, there was a span of 13 bases. The CDR3 has 15 residues. The CDR3 spells CASSPQRQGLNEQFF. The CDR3 bases are TGTGCCAGCTCACCACAGAGACAGGGACTCAATGAGCAGTTCTTC. Together with reference TRBV18 and TRBJ2-1, the CDR3 gives the full variable domain: NAGVMQNPRHLVRRRGQEARLRCSPMKGHSHVYWYRQLPEEGLKFMVYLQKENIIDESGMPKERFSAEFPKEGPSILRIQQVVRGDSAAYFCASSPQRQGLNEQFFGPGTRLTVL.

The chain couples TRBV11-2 to TRBJ2-1; D possibly corresponds to TRBD2 (5 bases). This CDR3 contains 13 residues. CDR1 and CDR2 from the germline V gene are SGHAT and FQNNGV. Trimming took 3 bases from V and 4 from J, leaving 7 bases between them. The CDR3 bases are TGTGCCAGCAGCTTGGACTCGTACAATGAGCAGTTCTTC. Protein: CASSLDSYNEQFF.

This clone was counted between two and nine times. The V call is TRBV28, the J call TRBJ1-5; D unclear. Trimming left V 4 bases short and J 0 bases short, with 7 bases between. The CDR3 totals 14 residues. CDR1 is MDHEN and CDR2 is SYDVKM in the germline V gene. CDR3 sequence: CASSSTVSNQPQHF. CDR3 coding DNA: TGTGCCAGCAGTTCGACGGTTAGCAATCAGCCCCAGCATTTT.

This chain joins TRBV7-8 and TRBJ1-5; TRBD1 matches at 9 bases. CDR1 and CDR2 (germline): SGHVS, FQNEAQ. This CDR3 is 18 amino acids long. Trimming removed 4 bases from V and 0 bases from J; junction bases left unmatched: 10. The CDR3 is CASSSDGTGPYSNQPQHF. CDR3 DNA sequence: TGTGCCAGCAGCTCCGACGGGACAGGGCCTTATAGCAATCAGCCCCAGCATTTT.

The V call is TRBV28, the J call TRBJ2-7; TRBD2 is a possible D gene (6 bases). Germline CDR1 is MDHEN and CDR2 is SYDVKM. The CDR3 is 13 amino acids. V was cut by 2 bases and J by 5 bases, with 10 bases left in between. The DNA of the CDR3 is TGTGCCAGCAGTTTAACTAGCATCCACGAGCAGTACTTC. Translating it yields CASSLTSIHEQYF. The entire variable domain, with the rest obtained from reference TRBV28 and TRBJ2-7, is as follows: DVKVTQSSRYLVKRTGEKVFLECVQDMDHENMFWYRQDPGLGLRLIYFSYDVKMKEKGDIPEGYSVSREKKERFSLILESASTNQTSMYLCASSLTSIHEQYFGPGTRLTVT.

This clone has more than one count but fewer than ten. The chain is built from TRBV11-2 and TRBJ1-2; D is possibly TRBD1 (5 bases). Trimming left V 1 base short and J 7 bases short, with 16 bases between. Germline CDR1 and CDR2: SGHAT and FQNNGV. This CDR3 is built from 15 residues. The chain's CDR3 is CASSLGQTSSSGYTF. The CDR3 DNA reads TGTGCCAGCAGCTTAGGACAGACCTCTTCCTCTGGCTACACCTTC.

The V and J genes are TRBV28 and TRBJ2-1; D may correspond to TRBD1 or TRBD2 (5 bases each). CDR1 and CDR2 from the germline V gene are MDHEN and SYDVKM. This CDR3 comprises 15 residues. With 8 bases removed from V and 10 bases from J, the gap between germline ends came to 24 bases. CDR3 nucleotide sequence: TGTGCCAGCGACCGATTTCGGGGCGGAAGTGGCGAGCAGTTCTTC. It translates to CASDRFRGGSGEQFF. The full variable domain, in which reference TRBV28 and TRBJ2-1 provide the parts outside the CDR3, is DVKVTQSSRYLVKRTGEKVFLECVQDMDHENMFWYRQDPGLGLRLIYFSYDVKMKEKGDIPEGYSVSREKKERFSLILESASTNQTSMYLCASDRFRGGSGEQFFGPGTRLTVL.

V usage is TRBV4-1 and J usage is TRBJ2-5; no reliable D call. The germline gives CDR1 MGHRA, CDR2 YSYEKL. The CDR3 is made up of 12 amino acids. V shed 4 bases and J shed 4 bases, with 7 bases lying between them. This CDR3 reads CASSPWGETQYF. The CDR3 region has the DNA TGCGCCAGCAGCCCCTGGGGAGAGACCCAGTACTTC.

This sequence joins TRBV2 and TRBJ2-7; 7 bases agree with TRBD2. With 0 bases clipped from V and 3 bases from J, the junction kept 14 bases outside the gene matches. Germline-derived CDR1 and CDR2 are SNHLY and FYNNEI. There are 18 residues in the CDR3. The CDR3 DNA sequence: TGTGCCAGCAGTGAAGCGCGGCAGTTTGCGGGAGAGGTCTACGAGCAGTACTTC. Its translation is CASSEARQFAGEVYEQYF.

This chain connects TRBV7-2 to TRBJ1-5, with TRBD1 matching over 7 bases. The CDR3 totals 12 residues. V lost 5 bases, J lost 7 bases, and 2 bases stayed unmatched. Germline CDR1 is SGHTA and CDR2 is FQGNSA. CDR3 sequence: CASSQGGQPQHF. The CDR3 nucleotides are TGTGCCAGCAGCCAGGGGGGGCAGCCCCAGCATTTT. Filled out from reference TRBV7-2 and TRBJ1-5, the complete variable domain reads GAGVSQSPSNKVTEKGKDVELRCDPISGHTALYWYRQSLGQGLEFLIYFQGNSAPDKSGLPSDRFSAERTGGSVSTLTIQRTQQEDSAVYLCASSQGGQPQHFGDGTRLSIL.

The V gene is TRBV28, the J gene TRBJ1-2; possibly TRBD1 for D (6 bases). Germline assignment: CDR1 MDHEN and CDR2 SYDVKM. The CDR3 is made up of 13 amino acids. V lost 7 bases, J lost 0 bases, and 9 bases lay in between. The DNA for the CDR3 is TGTGCCAGCACCGGACAGTCTAACTATGGCTACACCTTC. Residues: CASTGQSNYGYTF.

V is TRBV4-2 and J is TRBJ2-5; 8 bases are a match to TRBD2. CDR1 is LGHNA, CDR2 YNFKEQ, per germline. This CDR3 has 11 residues. V shed 1 base, J shed 14 bases, and the junction held 3 bases outside the gene matches. The CDR3 spells CASSQGTSYYF. In nucleotides, the CDR3 is TGTGCCAGCAGCCAAGGGACTAGCTACTACTTC.

The gene calls are TRBV7-2 and TRBJ1-3; no firm D call. CDR1 is SGHTA, CDR2 FQGNSA, per germline. V was pared by 4 bases and J by 4 bases, with 14 bases between. This CDR3 has 15 amino acids. CDR3 residues: CASSYGPEVGNTIYF. In nucleotides, the CDR3 is TGTGCCAGCAGCTACGGACCTGAAGTCGGAAACACCATATATTTT.

The chain uses TRBV19 and TRBJ2-3, with 9 nucleotides matching TRBD1. The CDR3 sequence is 16 residues long. Germline CDR1 reads LNHDA; CDR2 reads SQIVND (reference sequence). Unmatched junction bases numbered 4, after V lost 2 bases and J lost 1 base. The CDR3 nucleotides are TGTGCCAGTAGTATAAGGACAGGGGTGCGCACAGATACGCAGTATTTT. Its protein is CASSIRTGVRTDTQYF.

This clone has a handful of counts. This rearrangement joins TRBV6-5 to TRBJ2-7, with D possibly being TRBD1 or TRBD2 (6 bases each). V lost 3 bases and J lost 1, with 13 bases in between. This CDR3 has 15 residues. Germline V gene sequence: CDR1 MNHEY, CDR2 SVGAGI. The CDR3 DNA reads TGTGCCAGCAGTTATGCGGAGGGGGGATCCTACGAGCAGTACTTC. This encodes CASSYAEGGSYEQYF.

This clone was recorded a few times. The chain joins TRBV2 to TRBJ2-3; tentatively, D is TRBD2 (5 bases). Germline V gene lookup returns CDR1 SNHLY and CDR2 FYNNEI. Trimming removed 2 bases at V and 0 bases at J, with 18 bases between. The CDR3 has 18 residues. The DNA of the CDR3 is TGTGCCAGCAGTGAAACGGCGGTCAGCAGGACTAGCACAGATACGCAGTATTTT. This encodes CASSETAVSRTSTDTQYF.

This clone has a handful of counts. The chain couples TRBV21-1 to TRBJ2-3. TRBV21-1 is a listed pseudogene. The CDR3 has 21 amino acids. The CDR3 protein is CASSNPWRGLFRDGCTDTQYF. In DNA form, the CDR3 reads TGTGCCAGCAGCAACCCCTGGAGAGGGCTTTTTCGGGACGGATGCACAGATACGCAGTATTTT.

This chain joins TRBV19 and TRBJ2-1, with 8 bases aligning to TRBD2. The germline V gene has CDR1 LNHDA and CDR2 SQIVND (reference sequence). The CDR3 length is 16 residues. The ends lost 5 bases at V and 3 bases at J; junction bases unmatched: 9. The CDR3: CASSPIAGSLYNEQFF. DNA for the CDR3: TGTGCCAGTAGTCCTATAGCGGGAAGCCTCTACAATGAGCAGTTCTTC.

The rearrangement links TRBV6-5 to TRBJ2-7, with D tentatively TRBD1 (5 bases). The germline gives CDR1 MNHEY, CDR2 SVGAGI. Trimming took 9 bases from V and 5 from J, leaving 11 bases between them. The length of the CDR3 is 11 residues. The CDR3 region has the DNA TGTGCCAGTGAACAGGACCACGAGCAGTACTTC. This codes for CASEQDHEQYF.

This clone was counted a few times. J is TRBJ2-3 and V is TRBV14; 7 bases are shared with TRBD2. V dropped 3 bases and J dropped 1; count of bases not matched to a gene: 4. In germline, CDR1 is SGHDN, CDR2 FVKESK. The CDR3 runs 15 residues. The CDR3 DNA reads TGTGCCAGCAGCCACTACGGACTAGGCACAGATACGCAGTATTTT. Translation: CASSHYGLGTDTQYF.

In its sample, this clone ranks as medium-sized. V gene TRBV18 combines with J gene TRBJ2-1; D is possibly TRBD1 (5 bases). Per the germline V gene, CDR1 is KGHSH and CDR2 is LQKENI. Trimming cost V 2 bases and J 4 bases, with 9 bases left between them. The CDR3 consists of 14 residues. DNA of the CDR3: TGTGCCAGCTCACCAGCTTCAGGGTACAATGAGCAGTTCTTC. It translates to CASSPASGYNEQFF.

This chain uses TRBV5-1 with TRBJ2-5; tentative D call: TRBD1 (6 bases). Trimming took off 0 bases at V and 0 bases at J, with 9 bases between the two ends. CDR1 and CDR2 from the germline V gene are SGHRS and YFSETQ. The CDR3 is made up of 15 amino acids. The CDR3 spells CASSLGGLNQETQYF. CDR3 nucleotides: TGCGCCAGCAGCTTGGGGGGGCTGAACCAAGAGACCCAGTACTTC.

The chain couples TRBV12-5 to TRBJ2-1, with D unclear. The CDR3 runs 13 residues. Germline CDR1 LGHNT, CDR2 FRNRAP. The V gene lost 1 base and the J gene lost 9 bases, with 10 bases spanning the gap. The CDR3 region is CASGLEGIGEQFF. The CDR3 coding sequence is TGTGCTAGTGGTTTGGAAGGGATTGGTGAGCAGTTCTTC.

This clone occurred a few times. V is TRBV2 and J is TRBJ1-5; no clear D. This CDR3 comprises 13 residues. Per the germline V gene, CDR1 is SNHLY and CDR2 is FYNNEI. Between the trimmed V and J ends, which lost 3 bases and 5 bases, there was a span of 8 bases. The CDR3 loop is CASSDERYQPQHF. The DNA of the CDR3 is TGTGCCAGCAGTGACGAGAGATATCAGCCCCAGCATTTT.